The rows below give T cell receptor beta chains drawn from one sample of a study of blood T cell repertoires in COVID-19. Produced via immunoSEQ multiplex PCR; TCRdb's table is partial and in-frame only. The sample records about 86,000 clones, 75% to 90% being singletons. Sequencing input: peripheral blood. The receptor set was obtained from a woman of 80 years or more with active or convalescent COVID-19. Both conserved end residues are part of each CDR3. The D gene is left open where the match is weak. Rows may omit the clone size; those that give it use once, few, many or a size class.

v_gene: TRBV6-2/TRBV6-3; abundance: few; d_gene: -; j_gene: TRBJ1-2; CDR3nt: TGTGCCAGCAGTTACCCGACTGACAGTGTCTATGGCTACACCTTC; CDR3aa: CASSYPTDSVYGYTF
v_gene: TRBV5-4; abundance: -; d_gene: TRBD1; j_gene: TRBJ1-2; CDR3nt: TGTGCCAGCAGCTTGGCCGGAGGGGGCGATGGCTACACCTTC; CDR3aa: CASSLAGGGDGYTF
v_gene: TRBV5-4; abundance: -; d_gene: -; j_gene: TRBJ2-2; CDR3nt: TGTGCCAGCAGCCCACTCCCCACAGGCGCGAACACCGGGGAGCTGTTTTTT; CDR3aa: CASSPLPTGANTGELFF
v_gene: TRBV29-1; abundance: once; d_gene: -; j_gene: TRBJ1-5; CDR3nt: TGCAGCGTTGCTCTGTCCGTTGGCAATCAGCCCCAGCATTTT; CDR3aa: CSVALSVGNQPQHF
v_gene: TRBV4-3; abundance: -; d_gene: -; j_gene: TRBJ2-7; CDR3nt: TGCGCCAGCAGCCAAGGGGTAGGGGCCCATTACGAGCAGTACTTC; CDR3aa: CASSQGVGAHYEQYF
v_gene: TRBV6-5; abundance: -; d_gene: TRBD1; j_gene: TRBJ2-7; CDR3nt: TGTGCCAGCAGGACAGGGCCGATCTACGAGCAGTACTTC; CDR3aa: CASRTGPIYEQYF
v_gene: TRBV2; abundance: -; d_gene: TRBD1; j_gene: TRBJ1-5; CDR3nt: TGTGCCAGCAGTTCACAGGGGGCCAAGCAGCCCCAGCATTTT; CDR3aa: CASSSQGAKQPQHF
v_gene: TRBV29-1; abundance: -; d_gene: TRBD1; j_gene: TRBJ2-1; CDR3nt: TGCAGCGTACAGGGGGGCAATGAGCAGTTCTTC; CDR3aa: CSVQGGNEQFF
v_gene: TRBV7-6; abundance: -; d_gene: TRBD2; j_gene: TRBJ2-2; CDR3nt: TGTGCCAGCAGCTATTTAGCGGGAGATAGTACCGGGGAGCTGTTTTTT; CDR3aa: CASSYLAGDSTGELFF
v_gene: TRBV5-4; abundance: -; d_gene: TRBD2; j_gene: TRBJ2-3; CDR3nt: TGTGCCAGCAGCATACGACTAGCGGGGGGCCCCACCGCAGATACGCAGTATTTT; CDR3aa: CASSIRLAGGPTADTQYF
v_gene: TRBV28; abundance: -; d_gene: TRBD1; j_gene: TRBJ1-5; CDR3nt: TGTGCCAGCAGTCCACTCCCCGGGACAGCGAGTTTCAATCAGCCCCAGCATTTT; CDR3aa: CASSPLPGTASFNQPQHF
v_gene: TRBV7-2; abundance: -; d_gene: -; j_gene: TRBJ1-3; CDR3nt: TGTGCCAGCAGCTTAAATGGCGGTACAGGACCCTCTGGAAACACCATATATTTT; CDR3aa: CASSLNGGTGPSGNTIYF
v_gene: TRBV9; abundance: -; d_gene: -; j_gene: TRBJ2-3; CDR3nt: TGTGCCAGCAGCGTAGCGGAGGGGGGGCCGGCAGATACGCAGTATTTT; CDR3aa: CASSVAEGGPADTQYF
v_gene: TRBV4-2; abundance: -; d_gene: -; j_gene: TRBJ2-2; CDR3nt: TGTGCCAGCAGCTCGCGACTACAGGGATCGAACACCGGGGAGCTGTTTTTT; CDR3aa: CASSSRLQGSNTGELFF
v_gene: TRBV19; abundance: -; d_gene: TRBD2; j_gene: TRBJ2-1; CDR3nt: TGTGCCAGTAGTAAGGCGGGAGTCGGCTCCTACAATGAGCAGTTCTTC; CDR3aa: CASSKAGVGSYNEQFF
v_gene: TRBV5-1; abundance: -; d_gene: TRBD1; j_gene: TRBJ1-1; CDR3nt: TGCGCCAGCAGCATTCAACAGGGGGCGAGGGGGGTGAACACTGAAGCTTTCTTT; CDR3aa: CASSIQQGARGVNTEAFF
v_gene: TRBV7-3; abundance: -; d_gene: TRBD2; j_gene: TRBJ2-1; CDR3nt: TGTGCCAGCAGCCAAACGAGCGGGAGACCGAACAATGAGCAGTTCTTC; CDR3aa: CASSQTSGRPNNEQFF
v_gene: TRBV19; abundance: -; d_gene: -; j_gene: TRBJ1-5; CDR3nt: TGTGCCAGTAGTGGATGGGCCTCAAGCAATCAGCCCCAGCATTTT; CDR3aa: CASSGWASSNQPQHF
v_gene: TRBV7-2; abundance: -; d_gene: -; j_gene: TRBJ1-2; CDR3nt: TGTGCCAGCAGCCAGGGTCAAAGGGATGGCTACACCTTC; CDR3aa: CASSQGQRDGYTF
v_gene: TRBV28; abundance: -; d_gene: TRBD1; j_gene: TRBJ1-2; CDR3nt: TGTGCCAGCAGGGAAGACAGGGAATTAAATGGCTACACCTTC; CDR3aa: CASREDRELNGYTF
v_gene: TRBV12-5; abundance: -; d_gene: TRBD1; j_gene: TRBJ2-7; CDR3nt: TGTGCTAGTGGTTTGGACCCCCGCAGGGGGCGAATAAACCACGAGCAGTACTTC; CDR3aa: CASGLDPRRGRINHEQYF
v_gene: TRBV19; abundance: -; d_gene: -; j_gene: TRBJ2-7; CDR3nt: TGTGCCAGTAGTGTAGGAGGATTATCCTACGAGCAGTACTTC; CDR3aa: CASSVGGLSYEQYF
v_gene: TRBV28; abundance: few; d_gene: -; j_gene: TRBJ1-2; CDR3nt: TGTGCCAGCAGTCCGCCCGGGAGCCAGAGAGGCTACACCTTC; CDR3aa: CASSPPGSQRGYTF
v_gene: TRBV30; abundance: -; d_gene: -; j_gene: TRBJ2-5; CDR3nt: TGTGCCTGGAGTCCCTCCCCGGGCGGGATAGGTGAGACCCAGTACTTC; CDR3aa: CAWSPSPGGIGETQYF
v_gene: TRBV7-8; abundance: -; d_gene: -; j_gene: TRBJ1-2; CDR3nt: TGTGCCAGCAGCGCCCGGGGGGTGACGGGATCTAACTATGGCTACACCTTC; CDR3aa: CASSARGVTGSNYGYTF
v_gene: TRBV29-1; abundance: -; d_gene: -; j_gene: TRBJ2-1; CDR3nt: TGCAGCGTTGTTTCGGGACTTCACAATGAGCAGTTCTTC; CDR3aa: CSVVSGLHNEQFF
v_gene: TRBV6-5; abundance: few; d_gene: TRBD1; j_gene: TRBJ1-6; CDR3nt: TGTGCCAGCAGTTACGGACAGGGGGCACGTAATTCACCCCTCCACTTT; CDR3aa: CASSYGQGARNSPLHF
v_gene: TRBV7-9; abundance: once; d_gene: TRBD1; j_gene: TRBJ1-4; CDR3nt: TGTGCCAGCAGCCTGGGGGCACAGGGGGTGGCTGGAGCGGAAAAACTGTTTTTT; CDR3aa: CASSLGAQGVAGAEKLFF